This TCR beta chain was profiled in a study of spatial heterogeneity in lung cancer. TCRdb reprocessed the 5' RACE reads via MiXCR and lists one record per CDR3 protein. The table has more than 40,000 distinct CDR3 sequences, 20% to 25% seen once. Regarding time point: blood at routine non-recurrence follow-up after resection. In this sample, this clonotype turned up a few times. The germline V gene encodes CDR1 DFQATT and CDR2 SNEGSKA (reference sequence). This CDR3 has 14 amino acids. J lost 5 bases, V lost 6 bases, and 10 bases had no gene match. This chain connects TRBV20-1 to TRBJ2-5; 9 bases line up with TRBD2. The TCR sequence derives from a female donor with early-stage non-small cell lung cancer. The starting material was PBMCs, obtained at follow-up. Here the CDR3 DNA reads TGCAGTGCCGAAAGCTGGACTAGCGAGGAGACCCAGTACTTC. Its translation is CSAESWTSEETQYF.